Listed below are T cell receptor beta chains from one sample, sequenced in a study of T-cell reconstitution after alpha-beta-depleted transplantation in children. TCRdb processed the PCR reads anew with MiXCR; each CDR3 protein has one entry. The data contain about 540,000 distinct CDR3 sequences, about 16% of them singletons. The sequencing used PBMCs from the stem cell graft donor, collected from the stem cell graft. The receptors shown here come from a human donor who donated a stem cell graft to a child with acute lymphoblastic leukemia. The conserved cysteine and the conserved F or W are not part of the CDR3 here.

J gene: TRBJ2-7; V gene: TRBV11-2; CDR3 protein: ASRYQTHEQY
J gene: TRBJ2-7; V gene: TRBV20-1; CDR3 protein: SAARDRGRREQY
J gene: TRBJ1-1; V gene: TRBV27; CDR3 protein: ATTRTGPNTEAF
J gene: TRBJ2-1; V gene: TRBV12-3/TRBV12-4; CDR3 protein: ASTLEGPISYNEQF
J gene: TRBJ2-2; V gene: TRBV5-1; CDR3 protein: ASTRLARDTGELF
J gene: TRBJ2-7; V gene: TRBV29-1; CDR3 protein: SVGGLDRETYEQY
J gene: TRBJ1-4; V gene: TRBV5-1; CDR3 protein: ASSSPEGEKLF
J gene: TRBJ2-3; V gene: TRBV9; CDR3 protein: ASTGTSGTDTQY
J gene: TRBJ1-2; V gene: TRBV12-3/TRBV12-4; CDR3 protein: ASSLLQGLSYGYT
J gene: TRBJ2-1; V gene: TRBV6-2/TRBV6-3; CDR3 protein: ASVRTGGRDEQF
J gene: TRBJ2-3; V gene: TRBV2; CDR3 protein: ASSDSYHLGDTQY
J gene: TRBJ2-7; V gene: TRBV9; CDR3 protein: ASSVGGTDYEQY
J gene: TRBJ2-7; V gene: TRBV20-1; CDR3 protein: SARDTGQGSYEQY
J gene: TRBJ2-1; V gene: TRBV20-1; CDR3 protein: SATGRRAGREQF
J gene: TRBJ2-7; V gene: TRBV5-1; CDR3 protein: ASSFAGDAYEQY
J gene: TRBJ2-7; V gene: TRBV9; CDR3 protein: ASSGLAGGPVYEQY
J gene: TRBJ2-5; V gene: TRBV20-1; CDR3 protein: SASSPGGSDETQY
J gene: TRBJ1-5; V gene: TRBV6-1; CDR3 protein: ASSEASFSNQPQH
J gene: TRBJ2-5; V gene: TRBV12-3/TRBV12-4; CDR3 protein: ASTTTGPDIQGETQY
J gene: TRBJ2-7; V gene: TRBV25-1; CDR3 protein: ASSVGLAGVYEQY